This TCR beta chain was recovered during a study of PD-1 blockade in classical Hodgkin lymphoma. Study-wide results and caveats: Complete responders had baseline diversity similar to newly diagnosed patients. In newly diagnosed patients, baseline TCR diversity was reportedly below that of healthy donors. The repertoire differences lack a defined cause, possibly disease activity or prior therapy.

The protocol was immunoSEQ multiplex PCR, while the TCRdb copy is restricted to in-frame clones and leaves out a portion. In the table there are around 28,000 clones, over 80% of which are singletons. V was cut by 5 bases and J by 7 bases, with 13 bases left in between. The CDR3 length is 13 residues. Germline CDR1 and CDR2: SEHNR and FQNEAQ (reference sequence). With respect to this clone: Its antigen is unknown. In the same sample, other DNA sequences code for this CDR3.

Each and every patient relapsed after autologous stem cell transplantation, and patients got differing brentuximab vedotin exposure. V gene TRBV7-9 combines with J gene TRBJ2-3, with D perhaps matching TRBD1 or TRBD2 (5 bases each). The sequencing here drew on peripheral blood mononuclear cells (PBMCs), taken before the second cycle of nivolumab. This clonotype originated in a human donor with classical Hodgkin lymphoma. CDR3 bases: TGTGCCAGCAGCCCTCCGGGGCTCCATACGCAGTATTTT. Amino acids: CASSPPGLHTQYF.